This entry lists 15 T cell receptor beta chains sequenced from one sample in a study of blood T cell repertoires in COVID-19. The assay was immunoSEQ multiplex PCR, and TCRdb's table has in-frame clones only and misses some. The sample holds about 400,000 clones, approximately 87% seen once. Source material: PBMCs or T cells enriched from blood (not recorded which). All receptors derive from a woman in her forties or fifties who had recovered from COVID-19.

This sequence joins TRBV5-1 and TRBJ1-1, with a tentative D call TRBD1 (6 bases). The V end was cut by 3 bases, the J end by 11 bases, with 20 bases between. The CDR3 is made up of 14 amino acids. The germline V gene has CDR1 SGHRS and CDR2 YFSETQ. CDR3 loop: CASSSTGGTGLAFF. DNA of the CDR3: TGCGCCAGCAGCTCGACCGGCGGAACAGGGCTCGCTTTCTTT.

The chain recombines TRBV29-1 with TRBJ2-5; TRBD2 matches 8 bases. Germline V gene lookup returns CDR1 SQVTM and CDR2 ANQGSEA. This CDR3 spans 14 amino acids. V shed 3 bases, J shed 2 bases, and the junction held 5 bases outside the gene matches. The CDR3 DNA follows: TGCAGCGTTGACGGGGGGGGCGTACAAGAGACCCAGTACTTC. It yields the protein CSVDGGGVQETQYF. Supplemented by reference TRBV29-1 and TRBJ2-5, the full variable domain reads SAVISQKPSRDICQRGTSLTIQCQVDSQVTMMFWYRQQPGQSLTLIATANQGSEATYESGFVIDKFPISRPNLTFSTLTVSNMSPEDSSIYLCSVDGGGVQETQYFGPGTRLLVL.

V is TRBV6-5 and J is TRBJ1-3; no reliable D call. From germline, CDR1 is MNHEY and CDR2 SVGAGI. CDR3 length: 15 amino acids. Trimming pared 2 bases from V and 1 base from J, leaving 9 bases between. CDR3 DNA: TGTGCCAGCAGTTACCAAGCGTCTTCTGGAAACACCATATATTTT. Translated: CASSYQASSGNTIYF.

The V call is TRBV3-1 (or the pseudogene TRBV3-2), the J call TRBJ1-4, with 10 bases aligning to TRBD1. Germline lookup yields CDR1 LGHDT and CDR2 YNNKEL (reference sequence). The CDR3 is 21 amino acids. V gave up 1 base and J gave up 8 bases; unmatched junction bases: 22. The CDR3 sequence is CASSQVLDFGQGVPPLEKLFF. The CDR3 DNA reads as TGTGCCAGCAGCCAAGTCCTAGATTTCGGACAGGGGGTCCCCCCCCTGGAAAAACTGTTTTTT.

V usage is TRBV19 and J usage is TRBJ1-1; D is possibly TRBD1 (5 bases). From germline, CDR1 is LNHDA and CDR2 SQIVND (reference sequence). The CDR3 sequence is 15 residues long. Trimming removed 5 bases at V and 0 bases at J, with 13 bases between. CDR3 protein: CASSLSLQVNTEAFF. The CDR3 bases are TGTGCCAGTAGTCTCAGTCTACAGGTGAACACTGAAGCTTTCTTT.

The rearrangement joins TRBV11-3 to TRBJ2-2, with 8 bases aligning to TRBD1. CDR3 length: 15 residues. V shed 4 bases, J shed 0 bases, and the junction held 1 base outside the gene matches. Germline CDR1 is SGHNT and CDR2 is YENEEA. This CDR3 is CASSWTGTNTGELFF. The CDR3 DNA is TGTGCCAGCAGCTGGACAGGGACGAACACCGGGGAGCTGTTTTTT.

DNA for the CDR3: TGTGCCATCAGTGCCGGGGGGGGGCCCACAGATACGCAGTATTTT. Translation gives CAISAGGGPTDTQYF. V usage is TRBV10-3 and J usage is TRBJ2-3, with 8 bases lining up with TRBD2. Per the germline V gene, CDR1 is ENHRY and CDR2 is SYGVKD. There are 15 residues in the CDR3. With 4 bases clipped from V and 2 bases from J, the junction kept 5 bases outside the gene matches.

A few counts support this clone. The V gene is TRBV10-3, the J gene TRBJ1-2; no reliable D call. Trimming cost V 4 bases and J 8 bases, with 8 bases left between them. The CDR3 sequence is 11 residues long. Germline values: CDR1 ENHRY, CDR2 SYGVKD. In nucleotides, the CDR3 is TGTGCCATCAGTGTAACGGGAGGCTACACCTTC. Amino acids: CAISVTGGYTF.

This rearrangement joins TRBV4-2 to TRBJ1-2; D unclear. With 0 bases removed from V and 2 bases from J, the gap between germline ends came to 13 bases. CDR1 and CDR2 (germline): LGHNA, YNFKEQ. This CDR3 has 16 amino acids. CDR3 sequence (DNA): TGTGCCAGCAGCCAAGAAGTACCGGTGATGAACTATGGCTACACCTTC. Its protein is CASSQEVPVMNYGYTF.

The V and J genes are TRBV4-3 and TRBJ2-1; a possible D gene is TRBD1 (6 bases). CDR3 length: 16 residues. V lost 1 base, J lost 0 bases, and 10 bases lay in between. Germline CDR1 and CDR2: LGHNA and YSLEER. CDR3 region: CASSQGGTSSYNEQFF. The CDR3 DNA follows: TGCGCCAGCAGCCAAGGAGGGACAAGCTCCTACAATGAGCAGTTCTTC.

The V gene is TRBV7-2, the J gene TRBJ2-1, with 9 bases fitting TRBD2. The CDR3 consists of 15 residues. Germline CDR1 and CDR2: SGHTA and FQGNSA. With 5 bases clipped from V and 8 bases from J, the junction kept 10 bases outside the gene matches. The CDR3 DNA reads TGTGCCAGCAGCCACCTGGGACTAGCTATAGATGAGCAGTTCTTC. This sequence encodes CASSHLGLAIDEQFF.

The table lists this clone with a count of one. The chain carries TRBV25-1 and TRBJ1-1; no firm D call. CDR3 length: 14 residues. Looked up from germline, CDR1 is MGHDK and CDR2 is SYGVNS. Trimming cost V 10 bases and J 3 bases, with 18 bases left between them. CDR3 loop: CANLRTGIYTEAFF. The CDR3 nucleotides are TGTGCCAACTTGAGGACGGGAATATACACTGAAGCTTTCTTT.

The V call is TRBV5-6, the J call TRBJ1-2; D remains ambiguous. Trimming pared 1 base from V and 4 bases from J, leaving 14 bases between. Germline values: CDR1 SGHDT, CDR2 YYEEEE. The CDR3 runs 15 residues. CDR3 bases: TGTGCCAGCAGCTTGTTGGCTTCACGAATCTATGGCTACACCTTC. This translates into CASSLLASRIYGYTF.

The chain recombines TRBV6-5 with TRBJ2-7; the match to TRBD1 covers 10 bases. The V segment lost 4 bases and the J segment 5 bases; nucleotides outside the gene matches: 11. The CDR3 has 16 residues. The germline CDR1 and CDR2 sequences are MNHEY and SVGAGI. The CDR3 DNA reads TGTGCCAGCAGTTTCACAAGGACAGGGGGTCGGCACGAGCAGTACTTC. Amino acid sequence: CASSFTRTGGRHEQYF.

This clone was observed a single time. V and J are TRBV11-3 and TRBJ2-2; D might be TRBD2 (7 bases). The CDR3 spans 16 residues. The germline V gene encodes CDR1 SGHNT and CDR2 YENEEA. V lost 5 bases, J lost 6 bases, and 19 bases lay in between. The CDR3 is CASSPTGGAASGELFF. The CDR3 coding sequence is TGTGCCAGCAGCCCCACGGGGGGCGCAGCTTCCGGGGAGCTGTTTTTT.